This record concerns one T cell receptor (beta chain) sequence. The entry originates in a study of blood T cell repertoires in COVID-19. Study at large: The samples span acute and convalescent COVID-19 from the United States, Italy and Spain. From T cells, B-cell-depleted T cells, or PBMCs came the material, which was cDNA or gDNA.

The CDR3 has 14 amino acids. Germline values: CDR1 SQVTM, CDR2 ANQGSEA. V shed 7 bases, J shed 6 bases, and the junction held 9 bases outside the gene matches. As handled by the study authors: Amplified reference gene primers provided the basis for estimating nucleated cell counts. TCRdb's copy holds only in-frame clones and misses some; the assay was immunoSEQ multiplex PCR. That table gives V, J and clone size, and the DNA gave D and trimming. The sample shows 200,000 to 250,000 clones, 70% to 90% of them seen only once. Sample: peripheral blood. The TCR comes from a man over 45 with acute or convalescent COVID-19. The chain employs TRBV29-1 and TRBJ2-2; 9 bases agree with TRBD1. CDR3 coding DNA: TGCAGCGCAAGGACAGGGGAAAGGCCCGGGGAGCTGTTTTTT. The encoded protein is CSARTGERPGELFF.